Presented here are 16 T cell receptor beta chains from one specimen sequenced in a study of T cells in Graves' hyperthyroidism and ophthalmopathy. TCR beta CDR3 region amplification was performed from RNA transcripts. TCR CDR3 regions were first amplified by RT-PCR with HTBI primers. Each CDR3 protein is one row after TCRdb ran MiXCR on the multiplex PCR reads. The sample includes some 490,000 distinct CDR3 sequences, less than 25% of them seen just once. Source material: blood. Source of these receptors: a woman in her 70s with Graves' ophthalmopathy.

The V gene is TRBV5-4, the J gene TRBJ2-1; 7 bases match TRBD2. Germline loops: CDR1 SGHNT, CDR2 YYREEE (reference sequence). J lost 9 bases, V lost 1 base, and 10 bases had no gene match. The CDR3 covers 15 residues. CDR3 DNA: TGTGCCAGCAGCTTGTACGGGAGGTTGATTAGTGAGCAGTTCTTC. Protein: CASSLYGRLISEQFF.

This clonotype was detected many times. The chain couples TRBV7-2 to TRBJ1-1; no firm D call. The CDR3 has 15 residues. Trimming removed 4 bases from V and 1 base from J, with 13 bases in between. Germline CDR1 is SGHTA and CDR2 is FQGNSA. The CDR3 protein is CASSYREPRNTEAFF. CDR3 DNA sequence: TGTGCCAGCAGCTATCGCGAACCGCGGAACACTGAAGCTTTCTTT. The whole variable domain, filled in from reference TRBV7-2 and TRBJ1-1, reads GAGVSQSPSNKVTEKGKDVELRCDPISGHTALYWYRQSLGQGLEFLIYFQGNSAPDKSGLPSDRFSAERTGGSVSTLTIQRTQQEDSAVYLCASSYREPRNTEAFFGQGTRLTVV.

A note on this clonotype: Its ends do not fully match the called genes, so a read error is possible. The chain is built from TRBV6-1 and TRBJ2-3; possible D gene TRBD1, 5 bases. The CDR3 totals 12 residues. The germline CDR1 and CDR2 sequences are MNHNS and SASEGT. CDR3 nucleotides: TGTGCCAGCAGCGACAGCAGAGATACGCAGTATTTT. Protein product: CASSDSRDTQYF.

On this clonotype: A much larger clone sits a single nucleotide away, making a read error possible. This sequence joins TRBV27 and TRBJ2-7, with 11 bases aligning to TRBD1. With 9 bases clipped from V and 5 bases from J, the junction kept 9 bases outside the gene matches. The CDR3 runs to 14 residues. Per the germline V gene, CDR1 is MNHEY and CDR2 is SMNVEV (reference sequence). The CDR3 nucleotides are TGTGCCAGGAGGGGGACAGGGGGTATTCACGAGCAGTACTTC. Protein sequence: CARRGTGGIHEQYF.

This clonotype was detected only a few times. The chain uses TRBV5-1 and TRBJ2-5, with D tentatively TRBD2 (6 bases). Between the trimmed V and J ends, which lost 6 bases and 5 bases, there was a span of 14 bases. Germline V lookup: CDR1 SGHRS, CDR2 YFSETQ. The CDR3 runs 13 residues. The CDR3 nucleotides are TGCGCCAGCACAAGGGCGGGGAGCGAGACCCAGTACTTC. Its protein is CASTRAGSETQYF. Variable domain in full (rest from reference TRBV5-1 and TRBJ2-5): KAGVTQTPRYLIKTRGQQVTLSCSPISGHRSVSWYQQTPGQGLQFLFEYFSETQRNKGNFPGRFSGRQFSNSRSEMNVSTLELGDSALYLCASTRAGSETQYFGPGTRLLVL.

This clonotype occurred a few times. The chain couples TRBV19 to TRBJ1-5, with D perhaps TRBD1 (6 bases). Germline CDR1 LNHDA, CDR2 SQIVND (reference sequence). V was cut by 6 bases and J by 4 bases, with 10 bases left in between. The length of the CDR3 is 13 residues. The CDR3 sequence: CASSGQRNQPQHF. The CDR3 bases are TGTGCCAGTAGCGGACAGAGGAATCAGCCCCAGCATTTT. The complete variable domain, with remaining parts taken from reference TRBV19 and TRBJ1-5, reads DGGITQSPKYLFRKEGQNVTLSCEQNLNHDAMYWYRQDPGQGLRLIYYSQIVNDFQKGDIAEGYSVSREKKESFPLTVTSAQKNPTAFYLCASSGQRNQPQHFGDGTRLSIL.

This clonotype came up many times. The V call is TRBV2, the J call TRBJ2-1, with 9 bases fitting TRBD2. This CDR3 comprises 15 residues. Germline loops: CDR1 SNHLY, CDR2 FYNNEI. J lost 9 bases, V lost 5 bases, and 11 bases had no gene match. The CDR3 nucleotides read TGTGCCAGCAGTTCCCTTAGCGGGAGCGTCGGTGAGCAGTTCTTC. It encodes CASSSLSGSVGEQFF.

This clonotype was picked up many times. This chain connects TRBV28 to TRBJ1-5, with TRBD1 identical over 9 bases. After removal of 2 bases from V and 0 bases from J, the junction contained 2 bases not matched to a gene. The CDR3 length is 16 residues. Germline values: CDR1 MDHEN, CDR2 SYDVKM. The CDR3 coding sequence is TGTGCCAGCAGTTTAAGGACAGGGGTTAGCAATCAGCCCCAGCATTTT. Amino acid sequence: CASSLRTGVSNQPQHF.

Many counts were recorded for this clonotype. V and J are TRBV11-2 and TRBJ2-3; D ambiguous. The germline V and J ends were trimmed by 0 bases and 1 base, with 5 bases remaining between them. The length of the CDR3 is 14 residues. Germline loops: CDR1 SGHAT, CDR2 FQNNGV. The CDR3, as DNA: TGTGCCAGCAGCTTAGATTACGGCACAGATACGCAGTATTTT. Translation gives CASSLDYGTDTQYF. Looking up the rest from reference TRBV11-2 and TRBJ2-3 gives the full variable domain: EAGVAQSPRYKIIEKRQSVAFWCNPISGHATLYWYQQILGQGPKLLIQFQNNGVVDDSQLPKDRFSAERLKGVDSTLKIQPAKLEDSAVYLCASSLDYGTDTQYFGPGTRLTVL.

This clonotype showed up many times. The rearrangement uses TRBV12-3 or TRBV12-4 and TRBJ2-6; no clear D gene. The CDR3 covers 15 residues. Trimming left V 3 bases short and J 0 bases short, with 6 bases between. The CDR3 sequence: CASSFHVSGANVLTF. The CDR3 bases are TGTGCCAGCAGTTTTCATGTCTCTGGGGCCAACGTCCTGACTTTC.

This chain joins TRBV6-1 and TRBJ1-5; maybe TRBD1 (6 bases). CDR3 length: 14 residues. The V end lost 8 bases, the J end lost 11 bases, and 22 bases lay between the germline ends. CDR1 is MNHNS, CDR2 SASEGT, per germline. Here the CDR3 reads CASRSAGGLRAQHF. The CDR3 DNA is TGTGCCAGCCGCTCCGCCGGGGGCCTCCGGGCCCAGCATTTT.

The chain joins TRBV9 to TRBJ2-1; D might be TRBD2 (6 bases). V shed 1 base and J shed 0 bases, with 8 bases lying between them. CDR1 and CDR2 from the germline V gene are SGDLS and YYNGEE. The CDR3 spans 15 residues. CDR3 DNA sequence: TGTGCCAGCAGCGTATCGACTAGCTCCTACAATGAGCAGTTCTTC. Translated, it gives CASSVSTSSYNEQFF.

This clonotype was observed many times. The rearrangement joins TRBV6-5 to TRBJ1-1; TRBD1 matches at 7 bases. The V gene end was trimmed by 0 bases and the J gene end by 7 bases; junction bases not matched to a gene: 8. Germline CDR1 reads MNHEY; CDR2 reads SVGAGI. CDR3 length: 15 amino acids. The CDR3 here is CASSYSRPGGGEAFF. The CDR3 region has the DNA TGTGCCAGCAGTTACTCCAGACCAGGGGGTGGTGAAGCTTTCTTT.

The CDR3 loop is CSATGWENTEAFF. The CDR3, as DNA: TGCAGCGCCACCGGTTGGGAGAACACTGAAGCTTTCTTT. This rearrangement joins TRBV29-1 to TRBJ1-1; no clear D. The CDR3 is 13 amino acids. Germline CDR1 and CDR2: SQVTM and ANQGSEA. Trimming removed 7 bases from V and 1 base from J, with 13 bases in between.

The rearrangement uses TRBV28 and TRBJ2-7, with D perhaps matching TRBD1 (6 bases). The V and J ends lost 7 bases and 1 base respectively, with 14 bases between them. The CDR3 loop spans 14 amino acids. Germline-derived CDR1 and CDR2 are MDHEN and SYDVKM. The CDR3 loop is CASIETGWSYEQYF. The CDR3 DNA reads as TGTGCCAGCATTGAGACAGGTTGGTCCTACGAGCAGTACTTC.

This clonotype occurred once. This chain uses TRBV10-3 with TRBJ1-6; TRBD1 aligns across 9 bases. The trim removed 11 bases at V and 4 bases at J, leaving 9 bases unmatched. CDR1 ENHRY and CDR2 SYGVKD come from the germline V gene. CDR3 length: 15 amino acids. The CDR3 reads CAAARDREYNSPLHF. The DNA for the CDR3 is TGTGCCGCAGCGCGGGACAGGGAGTATAATTCACCCCTCCACTTT.